This record looks at one T cell receptor (beta chain) sequence and its context. No antigen is known for it. The CDR3 has 15 residues. Germline trimming cut 1 base from V and 0 bases from J; bases unmatched to any gene: 3. Germline lookup yields CDR1 LNHDA and CDR2 SQIVND (reference sequence). This sample was included in a study of cytomegalovirus exposure and HLA in healthy donors. The PCR had 60 Vbeta and 13 Jbeta primers. Clones were sequenced by immunoSEQ multiplex PCR, and TCRdb holds only the in-frame ones, with some missing. The sample has roughly 100,000 clones, approximately 87% seen once. The study, taken as a whole, reports: The availability of immune exposure information extended only to CMV serostatus.

Sequenced sample: PBMCs. This chain uses TRBV19 with TRBJ2-7, with TRBD1 matching 7 bases. The receptor's source is a man aged 35-49 years in good health and CMV-seronegative. The CDR3 sequence is CASSIGQGVSYEQYF. The CDR3, as DNA: TGTGCCAGTAGTATAGGTCAGGGGGTCTCCTACGAGCAGTACTTC. The entire variable domain, with the rest obtained from reference TRBV19 and TRBJ2-7, is as follows: DGGITQSPKYLFRKEGQNVTLSCEQNLNHDAMYWYRQDPGQGLRLIYYSQIVNDFQKGDIAEGYSVSREKKESFPLTVTSAQKNPTAFYLCASSIGQGVSYEQYFGPGTRLTVT.